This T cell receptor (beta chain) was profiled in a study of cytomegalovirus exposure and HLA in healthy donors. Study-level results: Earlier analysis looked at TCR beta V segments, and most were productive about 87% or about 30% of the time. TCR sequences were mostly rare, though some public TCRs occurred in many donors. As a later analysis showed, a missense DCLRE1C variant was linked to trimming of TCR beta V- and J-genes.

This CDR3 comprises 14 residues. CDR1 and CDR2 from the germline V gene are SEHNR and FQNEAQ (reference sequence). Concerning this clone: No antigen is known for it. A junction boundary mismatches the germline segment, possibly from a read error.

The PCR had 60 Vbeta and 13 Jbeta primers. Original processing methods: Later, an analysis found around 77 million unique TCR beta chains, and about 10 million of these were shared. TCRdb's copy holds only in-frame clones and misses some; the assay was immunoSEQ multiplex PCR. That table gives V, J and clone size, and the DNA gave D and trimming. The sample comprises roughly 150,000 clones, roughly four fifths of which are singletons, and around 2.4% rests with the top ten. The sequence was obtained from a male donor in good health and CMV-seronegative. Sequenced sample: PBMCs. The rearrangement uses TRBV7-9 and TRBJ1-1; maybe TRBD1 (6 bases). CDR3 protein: CSSRHAQGSSEAFF. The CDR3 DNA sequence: TGTTCCAGCAGACACGCTCAGGGGAGCTCTGAAGCTTTCTTT. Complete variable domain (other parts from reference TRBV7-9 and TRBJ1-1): DTGVSQNPRHKITKRGQNVTFRCDPISEHNRLYWYRQTLGQGPEFLTYFQNEAQLEKSRLLSDRFSAERPKGSFSTLEIQRTEQGDSAMYLCSSRHAQGSSEAFFGQGTRLTVV.